These 27 T cell receptor beta chains were all obtained from the same sample, sequenced in a study of early T cells in non-severe SARS-CoV-2 infection. One entry per CDR3 protein, called by TCRdb with MiXCR from the 5' RACE reads. The top ten clones hold around 8.3% of a sample with 55,000 to 70,000 distinct CDR3 sequences, roughly a tenth of them seen once. What was sequenced was whole blood. These receptors all stem from an adult who was a healthcare worker with PCR-confirmed SARS-CoV-2 infection or an uninfected control (not recorded which).

This clonotype was detected a few times. The CDR3: CASTFASGRTDTQYF. In nucleotides, the CDR3 is TGTGCCAGCACCTTCGCTAGCGGGAGAACAGATACGCAGTATTTT. The chain uses TRBV2 and TRBJ2-3; 10 nucleotides agree with TRBD2. Germline V CDR1 and CDR2: SNHLY, FYNNEI. With 7 bases clipped from V and 3 bases from J, the junction kept 7 bases outside the gene matches. The CDR3 runs 15 residues.

This clonotype was found a few times. The genes are TRBV21-1 and TRBJ2-6; TRBD2, the table's D call, lacks a check against the DNA. TRBV21-1 corresponds to a pseudogene. The CDR3 is made up of 19 amino acids. CDR3 residues: CASSLSPGRRCLGANVLTF. Written as DNA, the CDR3 is TGTGCCAGCAGCCTCTCCCCAGGACGGAGGTGCCTTGGGGCCAACGTCCTGACTTTC.

This clonotype was picked up a small number of times. This chain joins TRBV10-3 and TRBJ2-1, with 8 bases aligning to TRBD1. Germline CDR1 and CDR2: ENHRY and SYGVKD. Trimming cost V 6 bases and J 5 bases; bases outside gene matches: 3. There are 13 residues in the CDR3. The CDR3 loop is CAISGTGDNEQFF. DNA of the CDR3: TGTGCCATCAGCGGGACAGGAGACAATGAGCAGTTCTTC.

V and J are TRBV5-4 and TRBJ2-5; D may be TRBD1 (5 bases). Germline assignment: CDR1 SGHNT and CDR2 YYREEE (reference sequence). Deletions cut 4 bases from V and 1 base from J, with 11 bases between. The CDR3 runs to 14 residues. CDR3 in DNA: TGTGCCAGCAGCACAGCAGGGATCCAAGAGACCCAGTACTTC. This codes for CASSTAGIQETQYF.

At least ten counts were recorded for this clonotype. The chain combines TRBV5-1 with TRBJ1-2; no reliable D call. Per the germline V gene, CDR1 is SGHRS and CDR2 is YFSETQ. With 1 base removed from V and 4 bases from J, the gap between germline ends came to 11 bases. The CDR3 spans 14 residues. CDR3 bases: TGCGCCAGCAGCTTGTCCGACAAGGGCTATGGCTACACCTTC. Its protein product is CASSLSDKGYGYTF.

Written as DNA, the CDR3 is TGTGCCAGCAGCCCGCAGGCCGCGGCAGATACGCAGTATTTT. As protein: CASSPQAAADTQYF. The V call is TRBV11-2, the J call TRBJ2-3, with D unresolved. CDR1 is SGHAT and CDR2 is FQNNGV in the germline V gene. CDR3 length: 14 amino acids. With 5 bases removed from V and 4 bases from J, the gap between germline ends came to 13 bases.

This clonotype was seen ten or more times. This chain joins TRBV7-9 and TRBJ2-7, with D uncertain. Trimming stripped 0 bases from V and 0 bases from J, with 3 bases between. The CDR3 sequence is 13 residues long. The germline CDR1 and CDR2 sequences are SEHNR and FQNEAQ (reference sequence). CDR3 in amino acids: CASSLASSYEQYF. In nucleotides, the CDR3 is TGTGCCAGCAGCTTAGCCAGCTCCTACGAGCAGTACTTC.

This clonotype was counted at least ten times. This CDR3 is CSVELFTDTQYF. The CDR3 nucleotides read TGCAGCGTAGAGCTTTTCACAGATACGCAGTATTTT. The chain has TRBV29-1 and TRBJ2-3; D remains unclear. Trimming took 6 bases from V and 2 from J, leaving 9 bases between them. The CDR3 runs 12 residues. Germline lookup yields CDR1 SQVTM and CDR2 ANQGSEA.

This clonotype has a handful of counts. This chain connects TRBV9 to TRBJ1-1, with 10 bases lining up with TRBD1. V shed 1 base and J 7 bases; nucleotides not matched to a gene: 7. Germline V lookup: CDR1 SGDLS, CDR2 YYNGEE. The CDR3 is 15 amino acids. The CDR3 region is CASSVSGTGVFEAFF. Written as DNA, the CDR3 is TGTGCCAGCAGCGTATCCGGGACAGGGGTGTTTGAAGCTTTCTTT.

The chain is built from TRBV28 and TRBJ2-7; D is perhaps TRBD1 (7 bases). This CDR3 is 14 amino acids long. The germline V gene has CDR1 MDHEN and CDR2 SYDVKM. The V and J ends lost 3 bases and 2 bases respectively, with 11 bases between them. CDR3 residues: CASSFSGGTYEQYF. The DNA for the CDR3 is TGTGCCAGCAGTTTTTCAGGGGGGACCTACGAGCAGTACTTC.

This clonotype was recorded many times. The chain recombines TRBV11-2 with TRBJ2-5; D is unclear. This CDR3 comprises 14 residues. Looked up from germline, CDR1 is SGHAT and CDR2 is FQNNGV. V dropped 3 bases and J dropped 0 bases, with 8 bases sitting between them. CDR3 sequence reads: CASSFQNHQETQYF. The CDR3 bases are TGTGCCAGCAGCTTTCAGAACCACCAAGAGACCCAGTACTTC.

The table lists this clonotype with many counts. This chain connects TRBV7-9 to TRBJ2-5, with 7 positions matching TRBD1. Trimming took 4 bases from V and 5 from J; bases not matched to a gene: 10. The CDR3 is made up of 15 amino acids. The germline V gene has CDR1 SEHNR and CDR2 FQNEAQ (reference sequence). The CDR3 reads CASSSLTGLGETQYF. DNA for the CDR3: TGTGCCAGCAGCTCGTTGACAGGGCTGGGGGAGACCCAGTACTTC. Full variable domain (missing parts from reference TRBV7-9 and TRBJ2-5): DTGVSQNPRHKITKRGQNVTFRCDPISEHNRLYWYRQTLGQGPEFLTYFQNEAQLEKSRLLSDRFSAERPKGSFSTLEIQRTEQGDSAMYLCASSSLTGLGETQYFGPGTRLLVL.

This clonotype appeared many times. The chain employs TRBV7-2 and TRBJ2-5; D is perhaps TRBD2 (6 bases). The CDR3 runs 15 residues. The germline V gene has CDR1 SGHTA and CDR2 FQGNSA. Between the trimmed V and J ends, which lost 1 base and 2 bases, there was a span of 11 bases. Here the CDR3 reads CASSLVGSEQETQYF. In nucleotides, the CDR3 is TGTGCCAGCAGCTTAGTCGGGAGCGAACAAGAGACCCAGTACTTC.

There are a few counts of this clonotype. The chain combines TRBV7-9 with TRBJ2-7, with D perhaps matching TRBD2 (6 bases). The CDR3 is made up of 12 amino acids. The germline gives CDR1 SEHNR, CDR2 FQNEAQ (reference sequence). Trimming pared 3 bases from V and 6 bases from J, leaving 9 bases between. The CDR3 spells CASSLRAGEQYF. As DNA, the CDR3 is TGTGCCAGCAGCTTGAGAGCGGGCGAGCAGTACTTC.

The sample holds many counts of this clonotype. V is TRBV5-1 and J is TRBJ1-2; D unresolved. Per germline, CDR1 SGHRS and CDR2 YFSETQ. CDR3 length: 13 amino acids. Trimming cost V 4 bases and J 2 bases, with 9 bases left between them. As DNA, the CDR3 is TGCGCCAGCAGCGGATCTATAAACTATGGCTACACCTTC. This sequence encodes CASSGSINYGYTF.

J is TRBJ1-1 and V is TRBV5-1; D is possibly TRBD1 (5 bases). Germline assignment: CDR1 SGHRS and CDR2 YFSETQ. With 1 base removed from V and 7 bases from J, the gap between germline ends came to 14 bases. The CDR3 runs 14 residues. This CDR3 reads CASSLMGRDGEAFF. The CDR3, as DNA: TGCGCCAGCAGCTTGATGGGGAGGGACGGTGAAGCTTTCTTT.

The chain employs TRBV7-2 and TRBJ2-7; TRBD1 might be the D (5 bases). V lost 2 bases to trimming and J lost 5 bases, with 16 bases between them. The CDR3 runs to 15 residues. Germline V gene lookup returns CDR1 SGHTA and CDR2 FQGNSA. The CDR3 sequence is CASSLMGQLGHEQYF. DNA for the CDR3: TGTGCCAGCAGCTTAATGGGGCAACTTGGCCACGAGCAGTACTTC.

The rearrangement joins TRBV29-1 to TRBJ2-7; D gene ambiguous. Germline loops: CDR1 SQVTM, CDR2 ANQGSEA. Trimming stripped 1 base from V and 0 bases from J, with 13 bases between. This CDR3 spans 15 amino acids. The CDR3 region is CSVEVGKVSSYEQYF. As DNA, the CDR3 is TGCAGCGTTGAAGTGGGGAAGGTTAGCTCCTACGAGCAGTACTTC.

The sample holds many counts of this clonotype. V gene TRBV11-2 combines with J gene TRBJ1-2; no clear D gene. Germline CDR1 is SGHAT and CDR2 is FQNNGV. This CDR3 has 13 amino acids. Between the trimmed V and J ends, which lost 0 bases and 6 bases, there was a span of 8 bases. In DNA, the CDR3 is TGTGCCAGCAGCTTAGATTCTCGGAATGGCTACACCTTC. This translates into CASSLDSRNGYTF.

This clonotype was detected many times. J is TRBJ1-2 and V is TRBV6-1; D is unresolved. CDR3 length: 13 amino acids. Per germline, CDR1 MNHNS and CDR2 SASEGT. V lost 3 bases and J lost 5, with 10 bases in between. The CDR3 region is CASSDVAAYGYTF. CDR3 sequence (DNA): TGTGCCAGCAGTGACGTAGCAGCATATGGCTACACCTTC.

This clonotype was counted many times. This chain uses TRBV7-2 with TRBJ2-3; tentatively, D is TRBD1 or TRBD2 (5 bases each). CDR3 size: 15 residues. V gave up 3 bases and J gave up 2 bases, with 12 bases separating them. The V gene's germline CDR1 is SGHTA and CDR2 FQGNSA. CDR3 residues: CASSFGDGVTDTQYF. Here the CDR3 DNA reads TGTGCCAGCAGCTTTGGGGACGGAGTCACAGATACGCAGTATTTT. Combining the CDR3 with reference TRBV7-2 and TRBJ2-3 gives the whole variable domain GAGVSQSPSNKVTEKGKDVELRCDPISGHTALYWYRQSLGQGLEFLIYFQGNSAPDKSGLPSDRFSAERTGGSVSTLTIQRTQQEDSAVYLCASSFGDGVTDTQYFGPGTRLTVL.

This clonotype has a count of ten or more. The J gene is TRBJ2-7, the V gene TRBV6-5; 11 nucleotides match TRBD2. The trim removed 4 bases at V and 5 bases at J, leaving 7 bases unmatched. The germline V gene has CDR1 MNHEY and CDR2 SVGAGI. This CDR3 contains 15 residues. The CDR3 is CASSSPTSGSNEQYF. The CDR3 DNA follows: TGTGCCAGCAGTTCACCTACTAGCGGGAGTAACGAGCAGTACTTC.

This rearrangement joins TRBV11-2 to TRBJ2-1; 8 bases agree with TRBD1. Losses at the gene ends were 2 bases for V and 2 bases for J; bases not matched to a gene: 5. This CDR3 is built from 16 residues. Germline V CDR1 and CDR2: SGHAT, FQNNGV. CDR3 coding DNA: TGTGCCAGCAGCTTACAGACAGGGGCGGCCTACAATGAGCAGTTCTTC. Protein product: CASSLQTGAAYNEQFF.

This clonotype appeared many times. V usage is TRBV5-1 and J usage is TRBJ2-7, with D hard to call. The ends were cut back, 4 bases at V and 2 bases at J, with 13 bases in the middle. Germline CDR1 and CDR2: SGHRS and YFSETQ. The CDR3 totals 14 residues. This chain's CDR3 is CASSRDLATYEQYF. Here the CDR3 DNA reads TGCGCCAGCAGCCGCGATTTAGCTACCTACGAGCAGTACTTC.

This clonotype was detected a few times. The chain couples TRBV5-1 to TRBJ1-2; no clear D. The CDR3 consists of 15 residues. CDR1 is SGHRS and CDR2 is YFSETQ in the germline V gene. Trimming removed 1 base from V and 0 bases from J, with 10 bases in between. The CDR3 nucleotides are TGCGCCAGCAGCTTGAATGGCGGAGCTAACTATGGCTACACCTTC. Amino acids: CASSLNGGANYGYTF.

This chain uses TRBV3-1 with TRBJ2-1, with D possibly being TRBD2 (6 bases). Germline lookup yields CDR1 LGHDT and CDR2 YNNKEL (reference sequence). The length of the CDR3 is 14 residues. With 1 base removed from V and 6 bases from J, the gap between germline ends came to 10 bases. CDR3 loop: CASSQGLAPNEQFF. CDR3 coding DNA: TGTGCCAGCAGCCAAGGGCTAGCGCCCAATGAGCAGTTCTTC.

The V and J genes are TRBV5-4 and TRBJ2-1; no clear D gene. The CDR3 runs to 14 residues. Per germline, CDR1 SGHNT and CDR2 YYREEE (reference sequence). Trimming cost V 7 bases and J 4 bases, with 15 bases left between them. The CDR3 sequence: CASYRARPYNEQFF. The DNA for the CDR3 is TGTGCCAGCTACCGCGCGAGGCCTTACAATGAGCAGTTCTTC.